This T cell receptor beta chain was profiled in a study of human T cells and chemical hapten exposure. Each CDR3 protein gets one entry after TCRdb re-called the RACE reads with MiXCR. Of about 120,000 distinct CDR3 sequences in the sample, over 10% are singletons; the top ten hold just over 1.4%. The CDR3 length is 14 residues. V was pared by 7 bases and J by 1 base, with 13 bases between. Germline V gene data show CDR1 as MDHEN and CDR2 as SYDVKM. As for time point: patch test 1, 2 weeks after DPC sensitization. Specified treatment: therapeutic diphenylcyclopropenone sensitization with weekly scalp DPC. This clonotype was seen a few times.

The source is a woman between 50 and 59 years old with alopecia areata. Some clones in this sample may be carry-over from other donors' samples. The starting material was whole blood, obtained in connection with sensitization to the hapten diphenylcyclopropenone (DPC). V gene TRBV28 combines with J gene TRBJ1-1; the D is unclear. The CDR3 protein is CASIRLVTNTEAFF. As DNA, the CDR3 is TGTGCCAGCATCCGACTGGTGACGAACACTGAAGCTTTCTTT.